This TCR beta chain comes out of a study of blood T cell repertoires in COVID-19 (dated by TCRdb to 2019 to 2021). In terms of the full investigation: Samples covering the acute and convalescent phases of COVID-19 were provided by collaborators in the United States, Italy and Spain. HLA class I and class II types, where available, came from metadata supplied by the sample provider rather than from assay-based typing. The samples were drawn from two sources: the first 160 participants of the ongoing ImmuneRACE study, and some 1,300 subjects contributed by 6 global collaborators. Nearly every sample came with metadata listing a de-identified subject ID, COVID-19 status, age in years and sex. The repertoires were made available in a free public database intended to serve as a resource for research on the immune response to SARS-CoV-2. Deeply sampled blood TCRbeta repertoires from subjects exposed to, actively infected with, or recovered from COVID-19 were included in the dataset. The prospective study material was composed of cDNA or gDNA derived from T cells, B-cell-depleted T cells, or PBMCs. Results the study describes overall, beyond this receptor: The quantity of clinical and demographic metadata differed by source and by participant and was supplied without curation.

The immunoSEQ Assay, a bias-controlled multiplex PCR, was used to amplify TCRbeta CDR3 regions from genomic DNA. As for the original processing: The number of nucleated cells in each sample was estimated from the amplification of reference gene primers within the assay. To quantify the absolute abundance of each unique TCRbeta CDR3 rearrangement, sequence reads were collapsed and filtered. For each sample, productive Simpson clonality was calculated by taking the square root of Simpson's diversity index across productive rearrangements. Sourced from immuneACCESS, this table was stored by TCRdb with only in-frame sequences that have V and J called. A share of the clones is absent; for the studies checked, an unresolved V gene accounts for under half, and the remainder has no known explanation. That table is the source of V, J and clone size, and D and trimming were worked out from the DNA. A total of about 380,000 clones appear in this sample, around 85% of them only once. The ten largest make up 3.5% to 4% of the sample.

Whole blood was collected in K2EDTA tubes by collaborating institutions according to the institutions' own protocols. Collaborator samples were shipped for TCRbeta analysis as frozen whole blood, isolated PBMCs, or DNA extracted from either sample type. For this clone: Its antigen is currently not known. One junction end disagrees with the germline gene, perhaps due to a read error.

The CDR3 measures 15 amino acids from cysteine to phenylalanine. Only the CDR3 part of the read is kept: 45 bases, read in frame from the first base. CDR1 and CDR2 are read off the germline V gene as MNHEY and SVGAGI. Sequences were obtained from peripheral blood. The sequence was collected from a woman aged 18-29 years with acute or convalescent COVID-19. The chain is encoded by TRBV6-5 joined to TRBJ1-5; 9 central nucleotides agree with TRBD1. The CDR3 amino acid sequence is: CAGRQGVASNQPQHF. The bases are TGTGCCGGCAGACAGGGGGTGGCCAGCAATCAGCCCCAGCATTTT.